This TCR beta chain comes out of a study of metastatic and nonmetastatic thyroid tumors. Patients had received no treatment of any kind before thyroid surgery. After removal of 1 base from V and 4 bases from J, the junction contained 7 bases not matched to a gene. This CDR3 region has 17 residues. Germline values: CDR1 SGHRS, CDR2 YFSETQ. With MiXCR, TCRdb called clones anew from the PCR reads. The sample holds about 19,000 clones, about 33% seen once. The sample was tumor tissue. The chain joins TRBV5-1 to TRBJ2-1; TRBD2 agrees at 11 bases. The clonotype was recovered from a male donor with papillary thyroid cancer or a benign thyroid nodule (not recorded which). Some clones in this sample may be carry-over from other donors' samples. The CDR3 region has the DNA TGCGCCAGCAGCTTGCTCCCTAGCGGGAGGATTTACAATGAGCAGTTCTTC. This sequence encodes CASSLLPSGRIYNEQFF. Full variable domain (remainder filled in from reference TRBV5-1 and TRBJ2-1): KAGVTQTPRYLIKTRGQQVTLSCSPISGHRSVSWYQQTPGQGLQFLFEYFSETQRNKGNFPGRFSGRQFSNSRSEMNVSTLELGDSALYLCASSLLPSGRIYNEQFFGPGTRLTVL.